Listed here are 16 T cell receptor beta chains from one sample, sequenced in a study of cytomegalovirus exposure and HLA in healthy donors. PCR involved 60 Vbeta and 13 Jbeta primers. This table comes from immunoSEQ multiplex PCR, and its TCRdb copy is limited to in-frame clones, with some not included. The repertoire holds roughly 130,000 clones, with roughly four fifths as singletons. The sample comprised PBMCs. The receptors stem from a woman in her 50s in good health and CMV-seropositive.

This chain connects TRBV29-1 to TRBJ2-3; 11 nucleotides agree with TRBD2. This CDR3 is 19 amino acids long. Germline values: CDR1 SQVTM, CDR2 ANQGSEA. V trimming: 5 bases; J trimming: 10 bases; junction bases outside the gene matches: 26. The CDR3 nucleotides read TGCAGCGTTAGCTTGGCAGACCTAAGTAGCGGGGGGGCCTTAGTATCGCAGTATTTT. Translation: CSVSLADLSSGGALVSQYF.

The rearrangement links TRBV7-8 to TRBJ1-2; a possible D gene is TRBD1 (5 bases). With 5 bases removed from V and 0 bases from J, the gap between germline ends came to 7 bases. Per germline, CDR1 SGHVS and CDR2 FQNEAQ. The CDR3 has 13 amino acids. CDR3 coding DNA: TGTGCCAGCAGCAGGGGTACTAACTATGGCTACACCTTC. Protein product: CASSRGTNYGYTF.

The V and J genes are TRBV6-6 and TRBJ2-2, with 9 positions matching TRBD2. The CDR3 has 14 amino acids. Germline loops: CDR1 MNHNY, CDR2 SVGAGI (reference sequence). V shed 5 bases, J shed 3 bases, and the junction held 1 base outside the gene matches. CDR3 nucleotide sequence: TGTGCCAGCAGTATAGCGGGGGACACCGGGGAGCTGTTTTTT. Its protein is CASSIAGDTGELFF.

The chain couples TRBV7-9 to TRBJ2-3; tentative D call: TRBD1 (5 bases). Per germline, CDR1 SEHNR and CDR2 FQNEAQ (reference sequence). CDR3 size: 14 residues. Trimming left V 5 bases short and J 4 bases short, with 13 bases between. The CDR3 DNA reads as TGTGCCAGCAGCCTTAGGGGTATGGCAGATACGCAGTATTTT. Amino acid sequence: CASSLRGMADTQYF.

The chain couples TRBV18 to TRBJ2-3, with 10 nucleotides matching TRBD2. Germline V gives CDR1 KGHSH, CDR2 LQKENI. With V trimmed by 6 bases and J by 6 bases, 12 bases remained unmatched. This CDR3 is 16 amino acids long. The CDR3 DNA follows: TGTGCCAGCTCGCCAGCGGGGGGGACCACGTCCGATACGCAGTATTTT. Protein: CASSPAGGTTSDTQYF.

The chain recombines TRBV7-9 with TRBJ2-7; TRBD1 aligns across 8 bases. This CDR3 contains 16 residues. Germline CDR1 and CDR2: SEHNR and FQNEAQ (reference sequence). V trimming: 2 bases; J trimming: 6 bases; junction bases outside the gene matches: 12. The CDR3 DNA reads as TGTGCCAGCAGCTTATTTAGTGGCGGGACAGGTGGCGAGCAGTACTTC. Translation gives CASSLFSGGTGGEQYF.

The chain carries TRBV6-5 and TRBJ2-3; tentative D call: TRBD1 (5 bases). The CDR3 length is 12 residues. Germline V gives CDR1 MNHEY, CDR2 SVGAGI. Between the trimmed V and J ends, which lost 5 bases and 5 bases, there was a span of 8 bases. As DNA, the CDR3 is TGTGCCAGCAGTACAGGCGAAGATACGCAGTATTTT. Translation gives CASSTGEDTQYF.

The chain links TRBV27 to TRBJ2-5; 8 bases fit TRBD1. This CDR3 contains 13 residues. With V trimmed by 5 bases and J by 4 bases, 3 bases remained unmatched. The germline V gene encodes CDR1 MNHEY and CDR2 SMNVEV (reference sequence). The CDR3 is CASSVQGGETQYF. Written as DNA, the CDR3 is TGTGCCAGCAGTGTACAGGGGGGAGAGACCCAGTACTTC.

The rearrangement links TRBV6-5 to TRBJ2-3, with 7 bases fitting TRBD1. The ends lost 3 bases at V and 4 bases at J; junction bases unmatched: 10. There are 16 residues in the CDR3. CDR1 is MNHEY, CDR2 SVGAGI, per germline. The CDR3 DNA sequence: TGTGCCAGCAGTTATCAACAGGGGTCCCTCGCAGATACGCAGTATTTT. Translating it yields CASSYQQGSLADTQYF.

This chain joins TRBV5-1 and TRBJ1-4; 8 positions match TRBD1. Germline lookup yields CDR1 SGHRS and CDR2 YFSETQ. The CDR3 sequence is 14 residues long. J was trimmed by 8 bases and V by 0 bases; bases with no gene match: 3. The CDR3 spells CASSLGTGGEKLFF. CDR3 sequence (DNA): TGCGCCAGCAGCTTGGGCACAGGGGGGGAAAAACTGTTTTTT.

The chain carries TRBV11-2 and TRBJ1-5; D remains ambiguous. V lost 1 base and J 10 bases, leaving 11 bases between the germline ends. The CDR3 has 13 amino acids. Germline CDR1 and CDR2: SGHAT and FQNNGV. CDR3 bases: TGTGCCAGCAGCTTAGTGAACAGCCGCCCCCAGCATTTT. Translated: CASSLVNSRPQHF.

The J gene is TRBJ2-2, the V gene TRBV29-1; D unclear. There are 11 residues in the CDR3. Trimming removed 5 bases at V and 7 bases at J, with 8 bases between. Germline-derived CDR1 and CDR2 are SQVTM and ANQGSEA. CDR3 DNA: TGCAGCGTTTCCTCCTACGGGGAGCTGTTTTTT. Translation: CSVSSYGELFF.

V gene TRBV27 combines with J gene TRBJ2-5, with 7 nucleotides matching TRBD2. Per the germline V gene, CDR1 is MNHEY and CDR2 is SMNVEV (reference sequence). V dropped 5 bases and J dropped 5; count of bases not matched to a gene: 11. The CDR3 totals 15 residues. DNA of the CDR3: TGTGCCAGCAGTCCCGGGGGGAATGAATGGGAGACCCAGTACTTC. This codes for CASSPGGNEWETQYF.

V is TRBV2 and J is TRBJ1-6; 9 bases align to TRBD1. CDR3 length: 15 amino acids. Germline V gene lookup returns CDR1 SNHLY and CDR2 FYNNEI. V gave up 10 bases and J gave up 7 bases; unmatched junction bases: 11. The DNA for the CDR3 is TGTGCCACCATAGGACAGGGGATGAGAAATTCACCCCTCCACTTT. Translated: CATIGQGMRNSPLHF. Together with reference TRBV2 and TRBJ1-6, the CDR3 gives the full variable domain: EPEVTQTPSHQVTQMGQEVILRCVPISNHLYFYWYRQILGQKVEFLVSFYNNEISEKSEIFDDQFSVERPDGSNFTLKIRSTKLEDSAMYFCATIGQGMRNSPLHFGNGTRLTVT.

CDR3: CASSSTGDESYGYTF. Written as DNA, the CDR3 is TGTGCCAGCTCGTCCACAGGCGACGAAAGCTATGGCTACACCTTC. The chain recombines TRBV18 with TRBJ1-2; tentatively, D is TRBD1 (5 bases). CDR1 and CDR2 from the germline V gene are KGHSH and LQKENI. V dropped 6 bases and J dropped 4 bases, with 18 bases sitting between them. The CDR3 runs to 15 residues. Filled out from reference TRBV18 and TRBJ1-2, the complete variable domain reads NAGVMQNPRHLVRRRGQEARLRCSPMKGHSHVYWYRQLPEEGLKFMVYLQKENIIDESGMPKERFSAEFPKEGPSILRIQQVVRGDSAAYFCASSSTGDESYGYTFGSGTRLTVV.

V is TRBV6-1 and J is TRBJ2-6; D gene unclear. Trimming took 6 bases from V and 0 from J, leaving 3 bases between them. The CDR3 totals 13 residues. The germline V gene has CDR1 MNHNS and CDR2 SASEGT. This chain's CDR3 is CASRSSGANVLTF. Written as DNA, the CDR3 is TGTGCCAGCAGGAGCTCTGGGGCCAACGTCCTGACTTTC.